The sequence of this T cell receptor beta chain was determined in a study of technical replicates of blood from a handful of donors. The CDR3 covers 11 residues. The V and J ends lost 6 bases and 3 bases respectively, with 7 bases between them. CDR1 DFQATT and CDR2 SNEGSKA come from the germline V gene (reference sequence). Here immunoSEQ multiplex PCR was the method, and the copy in TCRdb shows in-frame clones only, minus some. The repertoire holds approximately 81,000 clones, approximately 75% seen once, with roughly 4% in the top ten. The receptor's source is a human donor in good health. Some clones in this sample may be carry-over from other donors' samples. The chain carries TRBV20-1 and TRBJ2-3, with D unclear. Sequenced input: PBMCs. The DNA of the CDR3 is TGCAGTGCCGAGAAAACAGATACGCAGTATTTT. It encodes CSAEKTDTQYF.